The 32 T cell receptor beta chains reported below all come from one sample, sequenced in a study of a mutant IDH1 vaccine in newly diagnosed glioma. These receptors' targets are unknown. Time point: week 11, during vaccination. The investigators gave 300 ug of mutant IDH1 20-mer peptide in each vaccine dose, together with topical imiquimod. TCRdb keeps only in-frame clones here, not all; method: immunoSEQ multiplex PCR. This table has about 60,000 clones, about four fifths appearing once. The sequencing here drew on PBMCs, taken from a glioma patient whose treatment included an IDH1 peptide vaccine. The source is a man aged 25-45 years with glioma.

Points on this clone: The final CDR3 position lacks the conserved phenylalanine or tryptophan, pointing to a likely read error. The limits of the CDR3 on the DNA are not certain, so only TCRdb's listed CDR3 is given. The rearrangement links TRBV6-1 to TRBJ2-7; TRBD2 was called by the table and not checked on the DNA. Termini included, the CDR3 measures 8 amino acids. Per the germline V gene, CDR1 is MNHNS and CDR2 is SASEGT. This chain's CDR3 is CASSSSAI.

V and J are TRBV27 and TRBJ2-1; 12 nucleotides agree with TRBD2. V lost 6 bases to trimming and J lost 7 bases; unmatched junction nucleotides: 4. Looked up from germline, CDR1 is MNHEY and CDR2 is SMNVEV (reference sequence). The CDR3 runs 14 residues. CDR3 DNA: TGTGCCAGCAGGCTAGCGGGGGGGTCAAATGAGCAGTTCTTC. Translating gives CASRLAGGSNEQFF.

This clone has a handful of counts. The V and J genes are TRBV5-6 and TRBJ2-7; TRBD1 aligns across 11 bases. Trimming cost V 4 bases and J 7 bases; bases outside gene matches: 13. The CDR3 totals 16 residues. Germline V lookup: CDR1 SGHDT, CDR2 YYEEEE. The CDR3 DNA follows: TGTGCCAGCAGCCCTAGGGGGACAGGGGGGCGTCGAGAGCAGTACTTC. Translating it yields CASSPRGTGGRREQYF. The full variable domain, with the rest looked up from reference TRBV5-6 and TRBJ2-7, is DAGVTQSPTHLIKTRGQQVTLRCSPKSGHDTVSWYQQALGQGPQFIFQYYEEEERQRGNFPDRFSGHQFPNYSSELNVNALLLGDSALYLCASSPRGTGGRREQYFGPGTRLTVT.

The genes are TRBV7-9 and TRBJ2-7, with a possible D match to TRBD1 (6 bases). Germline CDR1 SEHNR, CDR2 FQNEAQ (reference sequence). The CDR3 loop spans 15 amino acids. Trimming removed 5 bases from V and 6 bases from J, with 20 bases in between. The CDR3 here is CASSPRGAGEREQYF. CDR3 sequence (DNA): TGTGCCAGCAGCCCCAGGGGTGCAGGGGAACGCGAGCAGTACTTC.

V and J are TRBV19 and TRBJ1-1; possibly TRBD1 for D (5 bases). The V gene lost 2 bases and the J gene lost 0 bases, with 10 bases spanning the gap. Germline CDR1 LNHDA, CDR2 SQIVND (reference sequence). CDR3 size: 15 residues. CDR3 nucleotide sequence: TGTGCCAGTAGTATAACGGGACTTATGAACACTGAAGCTTTCTTT. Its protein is CASSITGLMNTEAFF.

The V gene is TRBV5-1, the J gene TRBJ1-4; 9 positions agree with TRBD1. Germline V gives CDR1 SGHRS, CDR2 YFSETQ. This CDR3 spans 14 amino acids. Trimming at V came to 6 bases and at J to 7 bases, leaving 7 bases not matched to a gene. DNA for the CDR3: TGCGCCAGCATGATCGGGACAGGGTCTGAAAAACTGTTTTTT. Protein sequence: CASMIGTGSEKLFF.

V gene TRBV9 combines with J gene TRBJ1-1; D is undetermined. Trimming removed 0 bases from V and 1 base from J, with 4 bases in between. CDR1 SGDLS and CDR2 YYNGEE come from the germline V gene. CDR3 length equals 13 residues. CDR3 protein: CASSVERNTEAFF. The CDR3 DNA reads TGTGCCAGCAGCGTAGAGAGGAACACTGAAGCTTTCTTT.

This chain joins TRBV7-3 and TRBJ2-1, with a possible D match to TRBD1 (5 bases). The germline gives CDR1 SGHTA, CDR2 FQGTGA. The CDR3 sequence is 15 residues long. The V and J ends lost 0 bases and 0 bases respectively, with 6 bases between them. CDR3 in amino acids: CASSLTGDSYNEQFF. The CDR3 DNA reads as TGTGCCAGCAGCTTAACAGGGGACTCCTACAATGAGCAGTTCTTC.

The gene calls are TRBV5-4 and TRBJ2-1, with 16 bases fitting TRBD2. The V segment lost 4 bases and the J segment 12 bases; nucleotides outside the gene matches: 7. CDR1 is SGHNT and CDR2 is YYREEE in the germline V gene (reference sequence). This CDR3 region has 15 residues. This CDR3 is CASSAGLAGGLWQFF. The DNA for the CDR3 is TGTGCCAGCAGCGCGGGACTAGCGGGGGGGCTTTGGCAGTTCTTC.

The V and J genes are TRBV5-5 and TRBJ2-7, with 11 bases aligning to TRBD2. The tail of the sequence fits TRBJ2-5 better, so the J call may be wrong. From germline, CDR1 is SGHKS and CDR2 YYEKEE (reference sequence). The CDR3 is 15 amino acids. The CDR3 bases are TGTGCCAGCAGCAGACTAGCGGGGTTCCAAGAGACCCAGTACTTC. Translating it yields CASSRLAGFQETQYF.

As DNA, the CDR3 is TGTGCCATCAGAGAGAGGGTGGGAGACTATGGCTACACCTTC. Translation gives CAIRERVGDYGYTF. This chain connects TRBV10-3 to TRBJ1-2, with unresolved D. The V gene's germline CDR1 is ENHRY and CDR2 SYGVKD. The CDR3 has 14 amino acids. Trimming left V 6 bases short and J 3 bases short, with 14 bases between.

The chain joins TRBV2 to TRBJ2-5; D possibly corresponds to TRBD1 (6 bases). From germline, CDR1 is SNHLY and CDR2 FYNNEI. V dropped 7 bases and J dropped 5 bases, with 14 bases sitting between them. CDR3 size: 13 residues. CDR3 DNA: TGTGCCAGCACCATACAGGGTGAGGAGACCCAGTACTTC. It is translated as CASTIQGEETQYF.

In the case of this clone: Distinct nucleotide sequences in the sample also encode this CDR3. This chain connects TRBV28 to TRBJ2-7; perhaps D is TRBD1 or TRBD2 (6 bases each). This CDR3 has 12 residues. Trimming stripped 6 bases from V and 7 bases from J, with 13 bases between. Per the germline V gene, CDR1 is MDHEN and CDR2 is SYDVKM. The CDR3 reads CASSPLGGEQYF. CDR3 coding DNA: TGTGCCAGCAGCCCGTTAGGGGGGGAGCAGTACTTC. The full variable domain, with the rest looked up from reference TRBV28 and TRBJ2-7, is DVKVTQSSRYLVKRTGEKVFLECVQDMDHENMFWYRQDPGLGLRLIYFSYDVKMKEKGDIPEGYSVSREKKERFSLILESASTNQTSMYLCASSPLGGEQYFGPGTRLTVT.

CDR3 nucleotide sequence: TGTGCCAGCAGCTTAAGCAGTGGCACTGAAGCTTTCTTT. The encoded protein is CASSLSSGTEAFF. The V gene is TRBV7-3, the J gene TRBJ1-1; D gene ambiguous. V gave up 1 base and J gave up 4 bases, with 7 bases separating them. CDR1 SGHTA and CDR2 FQGTGA come from the germline V gene. The CDR3 loop spans 13 amino acids.

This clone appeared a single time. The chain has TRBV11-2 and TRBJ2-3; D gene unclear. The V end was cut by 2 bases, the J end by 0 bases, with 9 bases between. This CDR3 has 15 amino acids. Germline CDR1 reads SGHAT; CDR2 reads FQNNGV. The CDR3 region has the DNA TGTGCCAGCAGCTTAAACAGTGTTAGCACAGATACGCAGTATTTT. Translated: CASSLNSVSTDTQYF.

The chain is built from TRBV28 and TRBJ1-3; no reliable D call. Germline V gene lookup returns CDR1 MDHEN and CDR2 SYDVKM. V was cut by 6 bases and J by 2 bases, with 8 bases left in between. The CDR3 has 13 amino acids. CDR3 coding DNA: TGTGCCAGCAGGCATTTCGCTGGAAACACCATATATTTT. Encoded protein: CASRHFAGNTIYF.

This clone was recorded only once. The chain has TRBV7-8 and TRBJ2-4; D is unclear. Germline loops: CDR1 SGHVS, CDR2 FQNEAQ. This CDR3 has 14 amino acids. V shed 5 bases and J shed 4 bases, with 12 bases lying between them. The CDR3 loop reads CASSEMETKNIQYF. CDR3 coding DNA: TGTGCCAGCAGCGAGATGGAAACTAAAAACATTCAGTACTTC.

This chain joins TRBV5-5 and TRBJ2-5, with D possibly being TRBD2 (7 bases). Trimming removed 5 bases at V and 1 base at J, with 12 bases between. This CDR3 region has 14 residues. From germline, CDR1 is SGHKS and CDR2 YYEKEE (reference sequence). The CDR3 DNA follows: TGTGCCAGCAGTCCCCGGGGGGCCCAAGAGACCCAGTACTTC. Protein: CASSPRGAQETQYF.

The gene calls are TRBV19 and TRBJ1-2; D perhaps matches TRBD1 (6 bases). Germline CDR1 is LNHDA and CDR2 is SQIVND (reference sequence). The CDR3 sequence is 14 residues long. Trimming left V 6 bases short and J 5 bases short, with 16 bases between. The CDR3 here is CASSNHTGKYGYTF. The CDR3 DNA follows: TGTGCCAGTAGCAACCATACAGGGAAGTATGGCTACACCTTC.

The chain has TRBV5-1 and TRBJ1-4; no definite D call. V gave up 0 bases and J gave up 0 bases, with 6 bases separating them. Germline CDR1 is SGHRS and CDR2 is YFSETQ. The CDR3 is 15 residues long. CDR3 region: CASSLDGATNEKLFF. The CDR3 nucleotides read TGCGCCAGCAGCTTGGACGGTGCAACTAATGAAAAACTGTTTTTT. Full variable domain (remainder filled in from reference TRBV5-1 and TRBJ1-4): KAGVTQTPRYLIKTRGQQVTLSCSPISGHRSVSWYQQTPGQGLQFLFEYFSETQRNKGNFPGRFSGRQFSNSRSEMNVSTLELGDSALYLCASSLDGATNEKLFFGSGTQLSVL.

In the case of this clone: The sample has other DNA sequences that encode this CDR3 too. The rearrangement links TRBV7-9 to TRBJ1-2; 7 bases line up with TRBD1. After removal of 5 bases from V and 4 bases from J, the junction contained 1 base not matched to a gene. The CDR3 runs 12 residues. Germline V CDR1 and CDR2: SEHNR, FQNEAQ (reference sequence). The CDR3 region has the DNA TGTGCCAGCAGCAACAGGGGCTATGGCTACACCTTC. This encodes CASSNRGYGYTF. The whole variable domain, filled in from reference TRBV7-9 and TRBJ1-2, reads DTGVSQNPRHKITKRGQNVTFRCDPISEHNRLYWYRQTLGQGPEFLTYFQNEAQLEKSRLLSDRFSAERPKGSFSTLEIQRTEQGDSAMYLCASSNRGYGYTFGSGTRLTVV.

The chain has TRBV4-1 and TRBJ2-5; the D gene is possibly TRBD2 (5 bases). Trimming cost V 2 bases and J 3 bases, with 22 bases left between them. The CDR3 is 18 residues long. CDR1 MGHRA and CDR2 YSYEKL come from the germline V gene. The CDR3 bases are TGCGCCAGCAGCCAACCCGGGGTAAAAAAAGCGGTGGAAGAGACCCAGTACTTC. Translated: CASSQPGVKKAVEETQYF.

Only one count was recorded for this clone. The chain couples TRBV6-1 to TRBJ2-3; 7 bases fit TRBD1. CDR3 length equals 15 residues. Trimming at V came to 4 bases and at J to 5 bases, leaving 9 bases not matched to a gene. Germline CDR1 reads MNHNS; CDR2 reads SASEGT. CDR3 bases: TGTGCCAGCAGTGGAGGAAGGGGGCGCGAAGATACGCAGTATTTT. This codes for CASSGGRGREDTQYF.

CDR3 DNA: TGTGCCAGCAGCTTATGGACTAGCGGGAAGGCCGGGGAGCTGTTTTTT. Its protein is CASSLWTSGKAGELFF. This chain uses TRBV11-3 with TRBJ2-2; 12 positions match TRBD2. After removal of 2 bases from V and 6 bases from J, the junction contained 4 bases not matched to a gene. CDR1 and CDR2 (germline): SGHNT, YENEEA. The CDR3 is 16 amino acids.

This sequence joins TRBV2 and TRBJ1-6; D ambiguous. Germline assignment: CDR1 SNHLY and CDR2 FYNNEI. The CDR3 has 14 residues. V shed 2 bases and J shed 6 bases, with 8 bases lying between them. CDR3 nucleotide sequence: TGTGCCAGCAGTGAAAACCGATCTAATTCACCCCTCCACTTT. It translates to CASSENRSNSPLHF.

CDR3 DNA sequence: TGTGCCAGCAGTTTTGGGGATGGAAGGGGGGACTATGGCTACACCTTC. Translated, it gives CASSFGDGRGDYGYTF. V gene TRBV27 combines with J gene TRBJ1-2; the D gene is possibly TRBD1 (6 bases). Trimming pared 3 bases from V and 3 bases from J, leaving 17 bases between. The germline V gene has CDR1 MNHEY and CDR2 SMNVEV (reference sequence). There are 16 residues in the CDR3.

CDR3: CASNPEGLAGTFSYNEQFF. Written as DNA, the CDR3 is TGTGCCAGCAACCCGGAGGGACTAGCGGGTACCTTCTCCTACAATGAGCAGTTCTTC. This rearrangement joins TRBV2 to TRBJ2-1, with 12 bases lining up with TRBD2. Germline values: CDR1 SNHLY, CDR2 FYNNEI. V lost 7 bases and J lost 0; bases outside the gene matches: 13. The CDR3 contains 19 residues. Using reference TRBV2 and TRBJ2-1 for the parts outside the CDR3, the full variable domain is EPEVTQTPSHQVTQMGQEVILRCVPISNHLYFYWYRQILGQKVEFLVSFYNNEISEKSEIFDDQFSVERPDGSNFTLKIRSTKLEDSAMYFCASNPEGLAGTFSYNEQFFGPGTRLTVL.

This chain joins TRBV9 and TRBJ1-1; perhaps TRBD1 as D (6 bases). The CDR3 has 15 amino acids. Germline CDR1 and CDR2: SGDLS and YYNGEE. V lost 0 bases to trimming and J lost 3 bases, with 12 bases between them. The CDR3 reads CASSVAGGAYTEAFF. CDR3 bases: TGTGCCAGCAGCGTAGCGGGGGGCGCGTACACTGAAGCTTTCTTT.

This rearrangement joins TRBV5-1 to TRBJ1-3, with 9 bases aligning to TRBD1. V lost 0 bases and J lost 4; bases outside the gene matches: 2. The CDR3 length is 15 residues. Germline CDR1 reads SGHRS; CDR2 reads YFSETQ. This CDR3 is CASSLEGTGGNTIYF. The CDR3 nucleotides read TGCGCCAGCAGCTTGGAGGGGACAGGGGGAAACACCATATATTTT.

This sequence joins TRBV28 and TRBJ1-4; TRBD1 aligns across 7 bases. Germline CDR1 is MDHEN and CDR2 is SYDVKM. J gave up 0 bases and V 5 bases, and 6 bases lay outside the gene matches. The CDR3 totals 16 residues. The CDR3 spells CASSPGQTTTNEKLFF. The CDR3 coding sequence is TGTGCCAGCAGTCCGGGACAGACGACAACTAATGAAAAACTGTTTTTT.

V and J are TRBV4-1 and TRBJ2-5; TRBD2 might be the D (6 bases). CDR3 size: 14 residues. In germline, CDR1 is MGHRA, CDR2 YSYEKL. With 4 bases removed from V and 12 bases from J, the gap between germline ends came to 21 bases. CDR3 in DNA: TGCGCCAGCAGCCCACAAGGGGACTGGGTACAGGAGTACTTC. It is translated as CASSPQGDWVQEYF.

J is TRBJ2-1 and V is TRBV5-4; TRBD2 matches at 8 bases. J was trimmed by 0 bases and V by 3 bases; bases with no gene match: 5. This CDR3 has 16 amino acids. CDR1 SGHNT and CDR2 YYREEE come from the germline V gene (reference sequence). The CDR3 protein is CASSSERGSSYNEQFF. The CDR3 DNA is TGTGCCAGCAGCTCAGAGCGGGGGAGCTCCTACAATGAGCAGTTCTTC.